These T cell receptor beta chains were read from a single sample in a study of T cells after yellow fever vaccination. TCRdb reprocessed the 5' RACE reads via MiXCR and lists one record per CDR3 protein. Among some 240,000 distinct CDR3 sequences listed, over 3% were seen once. The material sequenced was PBMCs, taken 15 days after the yellow fever booster vaccination. These TCRs come from a man in his late teens or twenties who received the YFV17D yellow fever vaccine. The CDR3 runs from the conserved cysteine through the conserved F or W. A D gene is named only where the DNA matches it firmly. Part of the rows lack a size; the others show once, few, many or a class for expanded clones.

len	v_gene	abundance	j_gene	d_gene	CDR3aa	CDR3nt
16	TRBV12-3/TRBV12-4	many	TRBJ2-1	TRBD2	CATTSGGPYSYNEQFF	TGTGCCACGACTAGCGGGGGGCCTTACTCCTACAATGAGCAGTTCTTC
18	TRBV5-1	many	TRBJ2-2	-	CASSFPPGRGMNTGELFF	TGCGCCAGCAGCTTCCCGCCTGGAAGGGGGATGAACACCGGGGAGCTGTTTTTT
14	TRBV24-1	few	TRBJ2-3	-	CATSDRASTDTQYF	TGTGCCACCAGTGACAGGGCAAGCACAGATACGCAGTATTTT
15	TRBV20-1	many	TRBJ1-3	TRBD1	CSARPTGGSGNTIYF	TGCAGTGCTCGTCCCACAGGGGGATCCGGAAACACCATATATTTT
15	TRBV4-1	many	TRBJ1-2	-	CASSQSAFQDYGYTF	TGCGCCAGCAGCCAAAGCGCTTTCCAGGACTATGGCTACACCTTC
15	TRBV9	many	TRBJ2-7	-	CASSAGHSASYEQYF	TGTGCCAGCAGCGCAGGACACTCCGCGTCCTACGAGCAGTACTTC
14	TRBV14	many	TRBJ2-2	-	CASSQEGYTGELFF	TGTGCCAGCAGCCAGGAGGGGTACACCGGGGAGCTGTTTTTT
14	TRBV24-1	many	TRBJ2-1	TRBD1	CATSDLGRGNEQFF	TGTGCCACCAGTGATTTAGGCAGGGGGAATGAGCAGTTCTTC
15	TRBV2	many	TRBJ2-3	TRBD1	CASRMDRAPTDTQYF	TGTGCCAGCAGGATGGACAGGGCGCCAACAGATACGCAGTATTTT
11	TRBV19	-	TRBJ1-1	-	CASSIGPSAFF	TGTGCCAGTAGTATAGGCCCGAGCGCTTTCTTT
15	TRBV5-6	many	TRBJ2-1	-	CASSLQGWAQGEQFF	TGTGCCAGCAGCTTGCAGGGTTGGGCCCAGGGTGAGCAGTTCTTC
14	TRBV29-1	many	TRBJ1-2	-	CSVSFGGGDYGYTF	TGCAGCGTTTCATTCGGGGGCGGTGACTATGGCTACACCTTC
13	TRBV2	many	TRBJ2-7	-	CASSESGPYEQYF	TGTGCCAGCAGTGAATCGGGGCCCTACGAGCAGTACTTC
14	TRBV5-1	many	TRBJ2-5	-	CASSEPGSRETQYF	TGCGCCAGCAGCGAGCCAGGGAGTCGAGAGACCCAGTACTTC